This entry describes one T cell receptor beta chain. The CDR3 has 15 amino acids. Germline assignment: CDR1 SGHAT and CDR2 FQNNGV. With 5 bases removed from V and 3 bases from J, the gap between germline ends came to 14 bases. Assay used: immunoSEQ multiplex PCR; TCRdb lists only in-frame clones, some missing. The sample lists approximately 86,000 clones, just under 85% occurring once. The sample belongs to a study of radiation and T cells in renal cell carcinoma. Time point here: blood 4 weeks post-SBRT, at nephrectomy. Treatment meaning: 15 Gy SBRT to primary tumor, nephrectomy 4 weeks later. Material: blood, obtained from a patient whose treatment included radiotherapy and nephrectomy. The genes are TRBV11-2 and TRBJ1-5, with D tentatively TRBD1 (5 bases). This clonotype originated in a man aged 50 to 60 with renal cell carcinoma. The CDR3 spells CASSPSWGPNQPQHF. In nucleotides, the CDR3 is TGTGCCAGCAGCCCCAGTTGGGGACCCAATCAGCCCCAGCATTTT.